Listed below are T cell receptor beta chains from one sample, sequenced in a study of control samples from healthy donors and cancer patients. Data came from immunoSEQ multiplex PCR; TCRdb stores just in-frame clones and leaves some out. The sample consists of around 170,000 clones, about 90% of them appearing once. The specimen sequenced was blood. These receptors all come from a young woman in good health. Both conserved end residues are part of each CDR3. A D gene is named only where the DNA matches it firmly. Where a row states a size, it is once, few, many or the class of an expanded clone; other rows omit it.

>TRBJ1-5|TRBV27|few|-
CASGQLPIGNQPQHF
TGTGCCAGCGGCCAACTTCCGATAGGGAATCAGCCCCAGCATTTT
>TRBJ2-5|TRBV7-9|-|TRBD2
CASSYGGVGETQYF
TGTGCCAGCAGCTACGGGGGGGTCGGGGAGACCCAGTACTTC
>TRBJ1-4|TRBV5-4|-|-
CASSLGRGTNEKLFF
TGTGCCAGCAGCCTTGGACGGGGAACTAATGAAAAACTGTTTTTT
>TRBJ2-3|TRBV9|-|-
CASSASPPGLPSTDTQYF
TGTGCCAGCAGCGCGAGTCCCCCGGGACTCCCTAGCACAGATACGCAGTATTTT
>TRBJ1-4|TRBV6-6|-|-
CASQRGGSGEKLFF
TGTGCCAGCCAAAGGGGGGGGTCGGGTGAAAAACTGTTTTTT
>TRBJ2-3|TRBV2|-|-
CAGGMSTDTQYF
TGTGCCGGGGGGATGTCCACAGATACGCAGTATTTT
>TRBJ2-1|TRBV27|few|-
CASSFRGSYNEQFF
TGTGCCAGCAGTTTCCGGGGTTCCTACAATGAGCAGTTCTTC
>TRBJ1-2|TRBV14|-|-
CASSSAGTDYGYTF
TGTGCCAGCAGCTCCGCCGGGACGGACTATGGCTACACCTTC
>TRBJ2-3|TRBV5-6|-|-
CASSWTAGGADTQYF
TGTGCCAGCAGCTGGACAGCCGGGGGCGCAGATACGCAGTATTTT
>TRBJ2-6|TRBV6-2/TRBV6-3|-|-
CASSSRAGANVLTF
TGTGCCAGCAGTTCCCGGGCTGGGGCCAACGTCCTGACTTTC
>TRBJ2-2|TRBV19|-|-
CASMVGRDTGELFF
TGTGCCAGTATGGTGGGTCGAGACACCGGGGAGCTGTTTTTT
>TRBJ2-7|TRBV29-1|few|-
CSVNLVSYEQYF
TGCAGCGTTAACCTTGTCTCCTACGAGCAGTACTTC
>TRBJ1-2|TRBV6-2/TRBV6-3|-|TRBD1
CASSPQGAGWSRRYGYTF
TGTGCCAGCAGTCCGCAGGGGGCGGGGTGGTCTCGAAGATATGGCTACACCTTC
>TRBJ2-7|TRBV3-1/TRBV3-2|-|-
CASSPRGYEQYF
TGTGCCAGCAGCCCCAGGGGCTACGAGCAGTACTTC
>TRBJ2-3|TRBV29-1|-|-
CSVEWGTDTQYF
TGCAGCGTTGAGTGGGGGACAGATACGCAGTATTTT
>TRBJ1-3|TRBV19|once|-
CASSKARLDSGNTIYF
TGTGCCAGTAGTAAAGCCCGACTGGACTCTGGAAACACCATATATTTT
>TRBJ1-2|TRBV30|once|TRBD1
CAWSGGQDGYTF
TGTGCCTGGAGTGGGGGACAGGATGGCTACACCTTC
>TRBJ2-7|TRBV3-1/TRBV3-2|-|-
CASSQDPSRSEQYF
TGTGCCAGCAGCCAAGACCCCAGTCGGAGCGAGCAGTACTTC
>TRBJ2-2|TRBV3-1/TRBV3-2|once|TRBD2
CASSQVLGLAGRANTGELFF
TGTGCCAGCAGCCAAGTTTTAGGACTAGCGGGAAGAGCGAACACCGGGGAGCTGTTTTTT